Each of the 15 T cell receptor beta chains below was sequenced from the same sample in a study of blood T cell repertoires in COVID-19. TCRdb keeps only in-frame clones here, not all; method: immunoSEQ multiplex PCR. This sample has a few hundred thousand clones, with about four fifths found just once. Sequenced input: peripheral blood. These receptors were taken from a man at least 80 years old with acute or convalescent COVID-19.

This clone was observed a handful of times. The chain uses TRBV30 and TRBJ1-2; a weak D match, TRBD1 (6 bases). The length of the CDR3 is 14 residues. CDR1 is GTSNPN, CDR2 SVGIG, per germline (reference sequence). Trimming shortened V by 2 bases and J by 4 bases, and 14 bases separated the two germline ends. The CDR3 DNA sequence: TGTGCCTGGAGTTTCCCGACAGGAGTCTATGGCTACACCTTC. Protein sequence: CAWSFPTGVYGYTF.

For the CDR3, the DNA is TGTGCCACCACCACCTCAGGGGATACGCAGTATTTT. Translating it yields CATTTSGDTQYF. The V gene is TRBV11-2, the J gene TRBJ2-3, with D possibly matching TRBD1 (5 bases). The CDR3 runs 12 residues. The germline V and J ends were trimmed by 10 bases and 6 bases, with 14 bases remaining between them. In germline, CDR1 is SGHAT, CDR2 FQNNGV.

The gene calls are TRBV5-1 and TRBJ1-4; no clear D. The length of the CDR3 is 13 residues. V lost 4 bases and J 6 bases, leaving 10 bases between the germline ends. The germline gives CDR1 SGHRS, CDR2 YFSETQ. The CDR3 spells CASSPGSDEKLFF. The CDR3 DNA reads as TGCGCCAGCAGCCCGGGGTCGGATGAAAAACTGTTTTTT.

Details on this clone: Other DNA variants within this sample encode the same CDR3. The rearrangement joins TRBV19 to TRBJ2-3, with TRBD2 as a possible D gene (5 bases). The CDR3 covers 14 residues. CDR1 is LNHDA, CDR2 SQIVND, per germline (reference sequence). Trimming removed 3 bases from V and 3 bases from J, with 10 bases in between. The CDR3: CASSIAGRTDTQYF. The CDR3 DNA is TGTGCCAGTAGTATCGCGGGCAGGACAGATACGCAGTATTTT. Supplemented by reference TRBV19 and TRBJ2-3, the full variable domain reads DGGITQSPKYLFRKEGQNVTLSCEQNLNHDAMYWYRQDPGQGLRLIYYSQIVNDFQKGDIAEGYSVSREKKESFPLTVTSAQKNPTAFYLCASSIAGRTDTQYFGPGTRLTVL.

There are a few counts of this clone. This chain uses TRBV24-1 with TRBJ2-5; TRBD1 might be the D (6 bases). V lost 0 bases to trimming and J lost 4 bases, with 11 bases between them. This CDR3 contains 15 residues. Germline V CDR1 and CDR2: KGHDR, SFDVKD. The CDR3 sequence: CATSDLNSRGETQYF. The CDR3 coding sequence is TGTGCCACCAGTGATTTGAATAGCAGGGGAGAGACCCAGTACTTC.

This clone came up a few times. The chain links TRBV9 to TRBJ2-7; perhaps TRBD2 as D (5 bases). With 1 base removed from V and 3 bases from J, the gap between germline ends came to 20 bases. This CDR3 has 17 amino acids. Per the germline V gene, CDR1 is SGDLS and CDR2 is YYNGEE. CDR3 sequence: CASSVLPLPGVGYEQYF. For the CDR3, the DNA is TGTGCCAGCAGCGTATTACCCCTCCCCGGGGTGGGCTACGAGCAGTACTTC.

The chain employs TRBV7-9 and TRBJ2-6; D may be TRBD1 (8 bases). Trimming stripped 8 bases from V and 0 bases from J, with 20 bases between. The CDR3 spans 18 residues. CDR1 and CDR2 from the germline V gene are SEHNR and FQNEAQ (reference sequence). As DNA, the CDR3 is TGTGCCAGCGGAGGAGCGGGGCAGGGGGCCTCTGGGGCCAACGTCCTGACTTTC. Translation gives CASGGAGQGASGANVLTF. Looking up the rest from reference TRBV7-9 and TRBJ2-6 gives the full variable domain: DTGVSQNPRHKITKRGQNVTFRCDPISEHNRLYWYRQTLGQGPEFLTYFQNEAQLEKSRLLSDRFSAERPKGSFSTLEIQRTEQGDSAMYLCASGGAGQGASGANVLTFGAGSRLTVL.

The chain couples TRBV5-6 to TRBJ1-1, with TRBD1 as a possible D gene (6 bases). Germline CDR1 is SGHDT and CDR2 is YYEEEE. This CDR3 contains 15 residues. V dropped 0 bases and J dropped 4 bases, with 13 bases sitting between them. As DNA, the CDR3 is TGTGCCAGCAGCTTGGTAGGCGGGGGCATCACTGAAGCTTTCTTT. Translated, it gives CASSLVGGGITEAFF. The complete variable domain, with remaining parts taken from reference TRBV5-6 and TRBJ1-1, reads DAGVTQSPTHLIKTRGQQVTLRCSPKSGHDTVSWYQQALGQGPQFIFQYYEEEERQRGNFPDRFSGHQFPNYSSELNVNALLLGDSALYLCASSLVGGGITEAFFGQGTRLTVV.

This chain joins TRBV4-1 and TRBJ2-7; the D gene is possibly TRBD1 (5 bases). The V end was cut by 1 base, the J end by 7 bases, with 17 bases between. The CDR3 spans 15 residues. CDR1 and CDR2 from the germline V gene are MGHRA and YSYEKL. CDR3 nucleotides: TGCGCCAGCAGCCAAGGACAGACGAAAATTATAGAGCAGTACTTC. Protein sequence: CASSQGQTKIIEQYF.

V is TRBV30 and J is TRBJ1-5; D is undetermined. This CDR3 comprises 13 residues. Germline V gene lookup returns CDR1 GTSNPN and CDR2 SVGIG (reference sequence). Trimming left V 1 base short and J 0 bases short, with 4 bases between. Here the CDR3 DNA reads TGTGCCTGGAGTGATTATAGCAATCAGCCCCAGCATTTT. Protein sequence: CAWSDYSNQPQHF.

This chain connects TRBV30 to TRBJ1-5; a possible D gene is TRBD1 (5 bases). The V gene's germline CDR1 is GTSNPN and CDR2 SVGIG (reference sequence). Trimming cost V 1 base and J 15 bases, with 16 bases left between them. The CDR3 contains 12 residues. The CDR3 nucleotides read TGTGCCTGGAGTGGCGCGGGACGGGCCTTGCATTTT. Translated: CAWSGAGRALHF.

The V gene is TRBV14, the J gene TRBJ1-2; 10 bases fit TRBD1. V lost 1 base, J lost 7 bases, and 6 bases stayed unmatched. Germline values: CDR1 SGHDN, CDR2 FVKESK. CDR3 size: 15 residues. CDR3 nucleotide sequence: TGTGCCAGCAGCCAAGGACGGGACAGGGGTCGTGGCTACACCTTC. Translating it yields CASSQGRDRGRGYTF.

J is TRBJ2-1 and V is TRBV5-6, with 10 bases identical to TRBD2. This CDR3 has 15 residues. Germline V gene sequence: CDR1 SGHDT, CDR2 YYEEEE. V shed 3 bases and J 5 bases; nucleotides not matched to a gene: 5. The CDR3 loop reads CASSWERGGHNEQFF. In nucleotides, the CDR3 is TGTGCCAGCAGCTGGGAGCGGGGGGGCCACAATGAGCAGTTCTTC.

In this sample, this clone turned up once. The chain uses TRBV12-5 and TRBJ1-5, with D hard to call. This CDR3 is 16 amino acids long. The V gene's germline CDR1 is LGHNT and CDR2 FRNRAP. The V gene lost 0 bases and the J gene lost 4 bases, with 13 bases spanning the gap. DNA of the CDR3: TGTGCTAGTGGTTTGGTAGTGGGCCAACGTAATCAGCCCCAGCATTTT. Its translation: CASGLVVGQRNQPQHF.

There are a few counts of this clone. One end of the junction fails to match germline, which may point to a read error. The rearrangement uses TRBV11-2 and TRBJ1-5; 9 bases map to TRBD1. The CDR3 extends over 20 amino acids. The germline V gene has CDR1 SGHAT and CDR2 FQNNGV. This chain's CDR3 is CASSLDGRWDREFSYQPQHF. CDR3 nucleotide sequence: TGTGCCAGCAGCTTAGATGGACGATGGGACAGGGAATTTAGCTATCAGCCCCAGCATTTT.